Listed here are 4 T cell receptor beta chains from one sample, sequenced in a study of blood T cells in healthy people across ages. The use of a sample-barcoded 5' primer and a J-beta primer mix characterized a second PCR of about 6 to 11 cycles. TCRdb ran MiXCR on the 5' RACE reads and lists one entry per CDR3 protein. The table shows approximately 580,000 distinct CDR3 sequences, with 20% to 30% occurring only once. Another study also made use of these data, one on T cells of mothers and their children.

The sequencing sample was made of blood. These receptor sequences come from a boy aged 10-17 years in good health.

This clonotype was counted many times. The V gene is TRBV20-1, the J gene TRBJ2-1; TRBD2 aligns across 10 bases. Germline CDR1 and CDR2: DFQATT and SNEGSKA (reference sequence). The CDR3 spans 15 residues. Losses at the gene ends were 6 bases for V and 7 bases for J; bases not matched to a gene: 12. The CDR3 reads CSASLAGWGRNEQFF. DNA for the CDR3: TGCAGTGCCTCACTAGCGGGATGGGGTCGGAATGAGCAGTTCTTC.

This clonotype was detected many times. The J gene is TRBJ1-5, the V gene TRBV6-2 or TRBV6-3; D is undetermined. CDR1 and CDR2 from the germline V gene are MNHEY and SVGEGT. V gave up 2 bases and J gave up 3 bases, with 8 bases separating them. CDR3 length: 14 residues. The CDR3 spells CASSYSGDNQPQHF. The DNA of the CDR3 is TGTGCCAGCAGTTACAGCGGGGACAATCAGCCCCAGCATTTT.

This rearrangement joins TRBV7-2 to TRBJ2-1; no clear D. Per germline, CDR1 SGHTA and CDR2 FQGNSA. The CDR3 covers 12 residues. V lost 4 bases, J lost 6 bases, and 7 bases lay in between. CDR3 region: CASSSLLNEQFF. The CDR3 DNA reads as TGTGCCAGCAGCTCCCTCCTCAATGAGCAGTTCTTC.

At least ten counts were recorded for this clonotype. The chain has TRBV3-1 and TRBJ1-3; 8 nucleotides line up with TRBD1. Trimming took 1 base from V and 0 from J; bases not matched to a gene: 11. Looked up from germline, CDR1 is LGHDT and CDR2 is YNNKEL (reference sequence). The CDR3 is 19 amino acids. Written as DNA, the CDR3 is TGTGCCAGCAGCCAAGCGTGGCAGGGGGCATTCTACTCTGGAAACACCATATATTTT. It is translated as CASSQAWQGAFYSGNTIYF.